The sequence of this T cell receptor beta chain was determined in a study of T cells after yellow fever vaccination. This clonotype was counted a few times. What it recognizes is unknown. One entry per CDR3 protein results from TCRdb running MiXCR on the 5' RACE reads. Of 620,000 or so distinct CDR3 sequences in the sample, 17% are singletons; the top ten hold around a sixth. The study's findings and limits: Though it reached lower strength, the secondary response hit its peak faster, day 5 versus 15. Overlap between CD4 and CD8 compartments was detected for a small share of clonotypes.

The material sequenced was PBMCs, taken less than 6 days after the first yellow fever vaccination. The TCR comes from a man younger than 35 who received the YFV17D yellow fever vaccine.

For the CDR3, the DNA is TGCGCCAGCAGCCTAGAAGACAGTTCTGAAAAACTGTTTTTT. Protein sequence: CASSLEDSSEKLFF. The rearrangement uses TRBV5-1 and TRBJ1-4; a weak D match, TRBD1 (5 bases). This CDR3 has 14 amino acids. Trimming stripped 4 bases from V and 7 bases from J, with 14 bases between. CDR1 and CDR2 from the germline V gene are SGHRS and YFSETQ. Full variable domain (rest looked up from reference TRBV5-1 and TRBJ1-4): KAGVTQTPRYLIKTRGQQVTLSCSPISGHRSVSWYQQTPGQGLQFLFEYFSETQRNKGNFPGRFSGRQFSNSRSEMNVSTLELGDSALYLCASSLEDSSEKLFFGSGTQLSVL.